This entry is about one TCR beta chain. The source of the sample is a study of long-term antiretroviral therapy in people with HIV. Assay version v3.0 of immunoSEQ was used, and it was run at survey level. Method: immunoSEQ multiplex PCR; TCRdb's copy keeps in-frame clones and lacks some. The sample lists around 16,000 clones; around 85% were seen once. The CDR3 contains 15 residues. V trimming: 4 bases; J trimming: 5 bases; junction bases outside the gene matches: 7. Germline V gene lookup returns CDR1 SEHNR and CDR2 FQNEAQ (reference sequence). The specimen comprised unsorted PBMCs, sampled less than 1.3 years before starting antiretroviral therapy. This rearrangement joins TRBV7-9 to TRBJ2-2; 7 positions agree with TRBD1. This clonotype originated in a man aged 25-45 years with HIV. The CDR3 sequence: CASSSTDRETGELFF. The CDR3 bases are TGTGCCAGCAGCTCCACCGACAGGGAGACCGGGGAGCTGTTTTTT. Together with reference TRBV7-9 and TRBJ2-2, the CDR3 gives the full variable domain: DTGVSQNPRHKITKRGQNVTFRCDPISEHNRLYWYRQTLGQGPEFLTYFQNEAQLEKSRLLSDRFSAERPKGSFSTLEIQRTEQGDSAMYLCASSSTDRETGELFFGEGSRLTVL.